This TCR beta chain was sequenced in a study of blood T cell repertoires in COVID-19. The V segment lost 5 bases and the J segment 4 bases; nucleotides outside the gene matches: 5. The CDR3 totals 15 residues. Germline CDR1 reads SGHVS; CDR2 reads FQNEAQ. TCRdb keeps only in-frame clones here, not all; method: immunoSEQ multiplex PCR. The sample consists of under 400,000 clones, roughly 90% of them appearing once. This clone was seen a single time. Sequenced sample: peripheral blood. V is TRBV7-8 and J is TRBJ2-2, with 9 nucleotides matching TRBD2. The TCR comes from a woman aged 55-69 years with COVID-19, enrolled during active disease. The CDR3 protein is CASSAGGLGTGELFF. As DNA, the CDR3 is TGTGCCAGCAGCGCGGGGGGGCTTGGCACCGGGGAGCTGTTTTTT.